This TCR beta chain was sequenced in a study of shared clonotypes between healthy human individuals. Study as a whole: Each donor's CD4 naive and CD4 memory cells filled three plates apiece, CD8 naive two, and CD8 memory one.

The repertoire was sequenced with immunoSEQ multiplex PCR; TCRdb's copy has only in-frame clones and lacks some. The sample carries approximately 1.5 million clones, 95% to 99% recorded once. V was trimmed by 2 bases and J by 0 bases, leaving 11 bases between them. The CDR3 runs to 16 residues. Germline CDR1 and CDR2: GTSNPN and SVGIG (reference sequence). General study results and limits: Sharing across four donors was highest in naive CD4 (approximately 5%) and lowest in memory CD8 (0.4%).

Recent acute infections and vaccinations were absent in the healthy HIV-negative adult donors. The study drew all its donors from Caucasian adults living in Nashville, Tennessee. As regards this clone: The antigen remains undetermined.

This chain links TRBV30 with TRBJ2-6; D remains unclear. Sequencing input: naive CD4+ T cells sorted from blood. Subset reported: CD45RA+ positively selected. This clonotype was obtained from a young man in good health. DNA of the CDR3: TGTGCCTGGAGTACCGGGTGGGACTCTGGGGCCAACGTCCTGACTTTC. Translated, it gives CAWSTGWDSGANVLTF.